These 26 T cell receptor beta chains came from one sample sequenced in a study of regulatory T cells in long-lasting Graves disease. As for time point: newly diagnosed GD, antithyroid drugs for less than 3 months. RNA isolated from PBMCs was used to make the TCR library. Investigators prepared the TCR beta libraries by applying iRepertoire HTBI primers and Arm-PCR of CDR3 regions. TCRdb re-called the multiplex PCR reads with MiXCR, one entry per CDR3 protein. The sample shows about 460,000 distinct CDR3 sequences, around 15% of them seen only once. This same sample was also taken into another study, of T cells in Graves' hyperthyroidism and ophthalmopathy.

The specimen was peripheral blood mononuclear cells (PBMCs), collected at new diagnosis, from a patient treated with antithyroid drugs. The receptors derive from a woman aged 50 to 65 with Graves disease.

This clonotype was seen only once. The chain carries TRBV19 and TRBJ1-2; D remains ambiguous. In germline, CDR1 is LNHDA, CDR2 SQIVND (reference sequence). This CDR3 is 14 amino acids long. With 5 bases removed from V and 6 bases from J, the gap between germline ends came to 16 bases. The chain's CDR3 is CASSWALGSDGYTF. The CDR3, as DNA: TGTGCCAGTAGTTGGGCCCTCGGGAGTGATGGCTACACCTTC.

In this sample, this clonotype turned up a few times. The chain couples TRBV24-1 to TRBJ2-4; the match to TRBD1 covers 12 bases. Germline lookup yields CDR1 KGHDR and CDR2 SFDVKD. The V and J ends lost 3 bases and 8 bases, in that order; junction bases with no gene match: 4. This CDR3 has 15 amino acids. The CDR3 bases are TGTGCCACCAGTGATCGCGGGACAGGGGGCTACATTCAGTACTTC. Protein: CATSDRGTGGYIQYF.

This clonotype has just a few counts. The chain combines TRBV4-1 with TRBJ2-1; the D gene is possibly TRBD2 (6 bases). From germline, CDR1 is MGHRA and CDR2 YSYEKL. This CDR3 has 15 amino acids. The V end was cut by 3 bases, the J end by 6 bases, with 15 bases between. CDR3 sequence: CASSHRDSQVNEQFF. CDR3 DNA: TGCGCCAGCAGCCATCGGGACTCACAGGTCAATGAGCAGTTCTTC.

This clonotype came up a few times. The chain carries TRBV24-1 and TRBJ1-2, with no clear D. The V gene lost 4 bases and the J gene lost 8 bases, with 10 bases spanning the gap. Per the germline V gene, CDR1 is KGHDR and CDR2 is SFDVKD. CDR3 size: 12 residues. CDR3 nucleotides: TGTGCCACCAGTGAGGGAGAACGGGGCTACACCTTC. Translation: CATSEGERGYTF.

The chain is built from TRBV30 and TRBJ1-4; 8 bases fit TRBD1. The V gene's germline CDR1 is GTSNPN and CDR2 SVGIG (reference sequence). The CDR3 runs 13 residues. Trimming at V came to 5 bases and at J to 5 bases, leaving 4 bases not matched to a gene. The CDR3 nucleotides are TGTGCCTGGCGTGGGACAGGCAATGAAAAACTGTTTTTT. This translates into CAWRGTGNEKLFF.

In this sample, this clonotype turned up a few times. The rearrangement joins TRBV5-1 to TRBJ1-4; 8 bases align to TRBD1. The CDR3 length is 14 residues. Per the germline V gene, CDR1 is SGHRS and CDR2 is YFSETQ. With 4 bases clipped from V and 4 bases from J, the junction kept 3 bases outside the gene matches. The CDR3 DNA reads TGCGCCAGCAGCCCGGGACAGGATAATGAAAAACTGTTTTTT. Residues: CASSPGQDNEKLFF.

This chain links TRBV7-9 with TRBJ2-1; D ambiguous. The CDR3 has 14 amino acids. With 3 bases removed from V and 0 bases from J, the gap between germline ends came to 6 bases. Germline values: CDR1 SEHNR, CDR2 FQNEAQ (reference sequence). CDR3 sequence (DNA): TGTGCCAGCAGCTTGACTCCCTCCTACAATGAGCAGTTCTTC. Its protein is CASSLTPSYNEQFF.

The rearrangement joins TRBV5-1 to TRBJ1-4, with D unresolved. V was pared by 4 bases and J by 0 bases, with 7 bases between. This CDR3 is 14 amino acids long. Germline V lookup: CDR1 SGHRS, CDR2 YFSETQ. This chain's CDR3 is CASSPEATNEKLFF. The CDR3 coding sequence is TGCGCCAGCAGCCCAGAGGCAACTAATGAAAAACTGTTTTTT.

This clonotype was observed many times. This chain connects TRBV28 to TRBJ1-6; D remains ambiguous. This CDR3 region has 11 residues. In germline, CDR1 is MDHEN, CDR2 SYDVKM. The V end was cut by 5 bases, the J end by 14 bases, with 10 bases between. CDR3 residues: CASSPSRSLHF. The DNA of the CDR3 is TGTGCCAGCAGTCCCTCTAGGTCCCTCCACTTT. Full variable domain (remainder filled in from reference TRBV28 and TRBJ1-6): DVKVTQSSRYLVKRTGEKVFLECVQDMDHENMFWYRQDPGLGLRLIYFSYDVKMKEKGDIPEGYSVSREKKERFSLILESASTNQTSMYLCASSPSRSLHFGNGTRLTVT.

This clonotype showed up many times. J is TRBJ2-6 and V is TRBV14; no firm D call. Trimming removed 0 bases at V and 4 bases at J, with 7 bases between. The germline gives CDR1 SGHDN, CDR2 FVKESK. The CDR3 has 15 residues. The CDR3 loop reads CASSQDHLGANVLTF. The CDR3 bases are TGTGCCAGCAGCCAAGATCATCTAGGGGCCAACGTCCTGACTTTC. Complete variable domain (other parts from reference TRBV14 and TRBJ2-6): EAGVTQFPSHSVIEKGQTVTLRCDPISGHDNLYWYRRVMGKEIKFLLHFVKESKQDESGMPNNRFLAERTGGTYSTLKVQPAELEDSGVYFCASSQDHLGANVLTFGAGSRLTVL.

This clonotype was counted at least ten times. The chain links TRBV10-3 to TRBJ2-1; TRBD2 agrees at 7 bases. Germline CDR1 and CDR2: ENHRY and SYGVKD. The CDR3 is 16 amino acids. V dropped 2 bases and J dropped 7; count of bases not matched to a gene: 11. The CDR3: CAISETSEPTRNEQFF. For the CDR3, the DNA is TGTGCCATCAGTGAGACTAGCGAGCCGACGCGTAATGAGCAGTTCTTC.

Concerning this clonotype: Only one base separates this from a far larger clonotype, so it likely reflects a read error. V is TRBV12-3 or TRBV12-4 and J is TRBJ2-7; TRBD1 is a possible D gene (5 bases). With the DNA end fitting TRBJ2-5 better, the J assignment may be wrong. CDR3 length: 14 residues. The DNA for the CDR3 is TGTGCCAGCAGTAAGGGGCAGCACCAAGAGACCCAGTACTTC. This translates into CASSKGQHQETQYF.

The V call is TRBV2, the J call TRBJ2-7; TRBD2 aligns across 11 bases. From germline, CDR1 is SNHLY and CDR2 FYNNEI. The CDR3 is 14 residues long. The trim removed 6 bases at V and 5 bases at J, leaving 6 bases unmatched. CDR3 protein: CASRELAGADEQYF. CDR3 DNA sequence: TGTGCCAGCAGAGAACTAGCGGGAGCGGACGAGCAGTACTTC.

This clonotype was observed at least ten times. J is TRBJ1-1 and V is TRBV29-1; 7 bases align to TRBD1. Germline V CDR1 and CDR2: SQVTM, ANQGSEA. Unmatched junction bases numbered 11, after V lost 2 bases and J lost 2 bases. The CDR3 sequence is 16 residues long. The CDR3 sequence: CSVELANRGPNTEAFF. The CDR3 bases are TGCAGCGTTGAACTCGCGAACAGGGGACCCAACACTGAAGCTTTCTTT.

This clonotype was counted ten times or more. The chain couples TRBV12-3 or TRBV12-4 to TRBJ2-1; 10 bases are a match to TRBD2. This CDR3 has 15 amino acids. V dropped 4 bases and J dropped 6; count of bases not matched to a gene: 6. For the CDR3, the DNA is TGTGCCAGCAGTTCAAGCGGGAGGGCCCTCAATGAGCAGTTCTTC. Protein sequence: CASSSSGRALNEQFF.

The chain recombines TRBV2 with TRBJ2-2; the D call may be TRBD1 or TRBD2 (5 bases each). Trimming left V 7 bases short and J 2 bases short, with 17 bases between. The CDR3 runs 16 residues. Per germline, CDR1 SNHLY and CDR2 FYNNEI. The CDR3 DNA reads TGTGCCAGCAACTATGGGGCTAGCCCCAACACCGGGGAGCTGTTTTTT. It translates to CASNYGASPNTGELFF.

The rearrangement links TRBV5-5 to TRBJ2-7; D may be TRBD1 or TRBD2 (6 bases each). The V end was cut by 0 bases, the J end by 3 bases, with 10 bases between. The CDR3 sequence is 14 residues long. From germline, CDR1 is SGHKS and CDR2 YYEKEE (reference sequence). The CDR3 DNA follows: TGTGCCAGCAGCTTGGTGGGGGGCGGCTACGAGCAGTACTTC. Its protein product is CASSLVGGGYEQYF.

In this sample, this clonotype turned up a few times. Being one base from a much bigger clone, this may be a read error. J is TRBJ2-1 and V is TRBV7-9; D call uncertain. This CDR3 region has 14 residues. Germline lookup yields CDR1 SEHNR and CDR2 FQNEAQ (reference sequence). The CDR3, as DNA: TGTGCCGGCAGCTTGGAGACAATCTACAATGAGCAGTTCTTC. This sequence encodes CAGSLETIYNEQFF.

This clonotype occurred a few times. The V and J genes are TRBV12-5 and TRBJ1-2; 7 nucleotides agree with TRBD1. Germline V lookup: CDR1 LGHNT, CDR2 FRNRAP. The CDR3 consists of 15 residues. Germline trimming cut 6 bases from V and 4 bases from J; bases unmatched to any gene: 11. The CDR3 loop reads CASGMYRGGIYGYTF. As DNA, the CDR3 is TGTGCTAGTGGGATGTACAGGGGTGGGATCTATGGCTACACCTTC.

This clonotype was seen repeatedly, ten times or more. J is TRBJ2-4 and V is TRBV11-2, with TRBD2 matching over 8 bases. The V and J ends lost 4 bases and 8 bases, in that order; junction bases with no gene match: 10. The CDR3 is 15 amino acids. Germline CDR1 is SGHAT and CDR2 is FQNNGV. As DNA, the CDR3 is TGTGCCAGCAGCTCGGGAGGGGCGGGGGAATACATTCAGTACTTC. It is translated as CASSSGGAGEYIQYF.

This clonotype has at least ten counts. This sequence joins TRBV2 and TRBJ1-5; tentatively, D is TRBD1 (5 bases). V lost 5 bases to trimming and J lost 0 bases, with 14 bases between them. CDR1 is SNHLY, CDR2 FYNNEI, per germline. CDR3 size: 16 residues. CDR3 amino acids: CASSSKDTYSNQPQHF. The CDR3 DNA is TGTGCCAGCAGTTCGAAGGACACCTATAGCAATCAGCCCCAGCATTTT.

This clonotype was counted at least ten times. The chain carries TRBV18 and TRBJ2-5; D ambiguous. In germline, CDR1 is KGHSH, CDR2 LQKENI. The CDR3 contains 13 residues. V was clipped by 4 bases and J by 3 bases, with 9 bases between them. The CDR3 is CASSRKTEETQYF. Here the CDR3 DNA reads TGTGCCAGCTCACGAAAGACGGAAGAGACCCAGTACTTC. Using reference TRBV18 and TRBJ2-5 for the parts outside the CDR3, the full variable domain is NAGVMQNPRHLVRRRGQEARLRCSPMKGHSHVYWYRQLPEEGLKFMVYLQKENIIDESGMPKERFSAEFPKEGPSILRIQQVVRGDSAAYFCASSRKTEETQYFGPGTRLLVL.

The chain has TRBV14 and TRBJ2-4; possibly TRBD2 for D (5 bases). This CDR3 has 13 amino acids. Trimming cost V 4 bases and J 9 bases, with 13 bases left between them. The germline V gene encodes CDR1 SGHDN and CDR2 FVKESK. Written as DNA, the CDR3 is TGTGCCAGCAGCCCACCGGACCGGGGCATTCAGTACTTC. Its protein is CASSPPDRGIQYF.

This clonotype appeared many times. This chain joins TRBV10-3 and TRBJ1-1, with TRBD1 matching over 7 bases. The CDR3 has 15 amino acids. V dropped 1 base and J dropped 1; count of bases not matched to a gene: 3. Germline V gene data show CDR1 as ENHRY and CDR2 as SYGVKD. Written as DNA, the CDR3 is TGTGCCATCAGTGAGTTAGGGACAGAGAACACTGAAGCTTTCTTT. Translation: CAISELGTENTEAFF.

Ten or more counts support this clonotype. The chain employs TRBV6-5 and TRBJ2-1; 12 bases fit TRBD2. V lost 2 bases and J lost 6; bases outside the gene matches: 2. The CDR3 is 15 amino acids. Germline assignment: CDR1 MNHEY and CDR2 SVGAGI. In nucleotides, the CDR3 is TGTGCCAGCAGTTACAGACTAGCGGGAGTCAATGAGCAGTTCTTC. Its protein product is CASSYRLAGVNEQFF.

The chain combines TRBV9 with TRBJ2-5; 7 bases are a match to TRBD1. Germline lookup yields CDR1 SGDLS and CDR2 YYNGEE. V was pared by 2 bases and J by 5 bases, with 9 bases of the junction left unmatched. This CDR3 is built from 15 residues. Here the CDR3 DNA reads TGTGCCAGCAGCGTCCTATCACAGGGGACGGAGACCCAGTACTTC. Translated, it gives CASSVLSQGTETQYF.